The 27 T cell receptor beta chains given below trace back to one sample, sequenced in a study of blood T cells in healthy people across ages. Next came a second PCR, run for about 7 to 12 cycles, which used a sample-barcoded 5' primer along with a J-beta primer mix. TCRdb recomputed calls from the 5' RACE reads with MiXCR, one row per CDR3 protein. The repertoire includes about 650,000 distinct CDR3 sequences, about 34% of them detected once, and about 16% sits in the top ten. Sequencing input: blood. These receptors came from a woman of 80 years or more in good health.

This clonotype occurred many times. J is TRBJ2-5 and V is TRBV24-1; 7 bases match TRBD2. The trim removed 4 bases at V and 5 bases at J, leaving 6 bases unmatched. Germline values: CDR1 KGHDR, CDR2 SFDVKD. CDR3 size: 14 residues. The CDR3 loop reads CATSDPTSRETQYF. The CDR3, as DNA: TGTGCCACCAGTGACCCGACTAGCAGGGAGACCCAGTACTTC.

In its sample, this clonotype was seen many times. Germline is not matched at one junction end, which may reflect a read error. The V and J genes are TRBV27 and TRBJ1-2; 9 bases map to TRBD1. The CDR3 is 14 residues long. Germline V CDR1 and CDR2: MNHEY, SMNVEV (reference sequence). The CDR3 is CASSPRDRVYGYTF. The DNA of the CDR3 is TGCGCCAGCAGCCCCCGGGACAGGGTCTATGGCTACACCTTC.

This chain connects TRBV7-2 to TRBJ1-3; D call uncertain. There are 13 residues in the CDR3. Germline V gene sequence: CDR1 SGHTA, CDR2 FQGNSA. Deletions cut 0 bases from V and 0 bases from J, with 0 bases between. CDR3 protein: CASSLASGNTIYF. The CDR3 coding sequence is TGTGCCAGCAGCTTAGCCTCTGGAAACACCATATATTTT. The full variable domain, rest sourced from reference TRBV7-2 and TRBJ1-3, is GAGVSQSPSNKVTEKGKDVELRCDPISGHTALYWYRQSLGQGLEFLIYFQGNSAPDKSGLPSDRFSAERTGGSVSTLTIQRTQQEDSAVYLCASSLASGNTIYFGEGSWLTVV.

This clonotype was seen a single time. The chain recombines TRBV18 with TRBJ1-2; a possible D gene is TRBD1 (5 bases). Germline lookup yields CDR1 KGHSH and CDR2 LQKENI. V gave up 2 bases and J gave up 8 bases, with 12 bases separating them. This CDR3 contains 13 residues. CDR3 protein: CASSPDSFLGYTF. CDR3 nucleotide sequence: TGTGCCAGCTCACCAGACAGTTTCCTCGGCTACACCTTC.

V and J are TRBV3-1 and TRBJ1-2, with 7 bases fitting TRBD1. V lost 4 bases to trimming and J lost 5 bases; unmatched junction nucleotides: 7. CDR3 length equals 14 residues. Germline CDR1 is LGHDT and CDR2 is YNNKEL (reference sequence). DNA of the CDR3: TGTGCCAGCAGCCGGAGACAGGGCCTATATGGCTACACCTTC. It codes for CASSRRQGLYGYTF.

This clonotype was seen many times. CDR3 protein: CATGGGRERETQYF. The CDR3 DNA follows: TGTGCCACCGGTGGGGGGCGCGAGAGAGAGACCCAGTACTTC. The chain recombines TRBV10-3 with TRBJ2-5; possibly TRBD1 or TRBD2 for D (6 bases each). The V gene's germline CDR1 is ENHRY and CDR2 SYGVKD. V lost 10 bases and J 4 bases, leaving 19 bases between the germline ends. The CDR3 totals 14 residues.

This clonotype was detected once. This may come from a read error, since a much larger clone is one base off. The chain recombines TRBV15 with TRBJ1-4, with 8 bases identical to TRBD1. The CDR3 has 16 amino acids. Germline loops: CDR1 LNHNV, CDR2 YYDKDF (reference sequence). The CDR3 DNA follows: TGTGCCACCAGCAGGGGAGTGGCAGGGGGCAATGAAGAACTGTTTTTT. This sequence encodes CATSRGVAGGNEELFF.

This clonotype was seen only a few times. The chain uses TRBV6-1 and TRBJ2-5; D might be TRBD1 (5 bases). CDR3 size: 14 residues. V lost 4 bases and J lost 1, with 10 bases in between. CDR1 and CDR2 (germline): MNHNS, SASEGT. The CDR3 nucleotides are TGTGCCAGCAGTGGCTCAGGGTTCCAAGAGACCCAGTACTTC. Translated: CASSGSGFQETQYF.

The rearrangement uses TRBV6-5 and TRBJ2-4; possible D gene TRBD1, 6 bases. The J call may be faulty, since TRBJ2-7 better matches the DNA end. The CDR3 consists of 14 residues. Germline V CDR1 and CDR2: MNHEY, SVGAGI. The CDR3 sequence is CASSYSTGTYEQYF. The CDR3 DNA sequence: TGTGCCAGCAGTTACTCGACAGGTACCTACGAGCAGTACTTC.

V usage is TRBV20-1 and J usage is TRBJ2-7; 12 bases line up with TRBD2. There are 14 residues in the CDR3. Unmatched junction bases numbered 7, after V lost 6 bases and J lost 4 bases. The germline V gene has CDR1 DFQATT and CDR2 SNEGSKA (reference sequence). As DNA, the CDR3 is TGCAGTGCCACCACTAGCGGGAGGTTGTACGAGCAGTACTTC. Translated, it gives CSATTSGRLYEQYF.

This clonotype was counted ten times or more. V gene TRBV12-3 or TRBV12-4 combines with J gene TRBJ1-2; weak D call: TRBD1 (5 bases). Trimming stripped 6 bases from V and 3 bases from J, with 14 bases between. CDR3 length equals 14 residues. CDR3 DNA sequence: TGTGCCAGCAGGTTCAGGGCAGAGGACTATGGCTACACCTTC. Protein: CASRFRAEDYGYTF.

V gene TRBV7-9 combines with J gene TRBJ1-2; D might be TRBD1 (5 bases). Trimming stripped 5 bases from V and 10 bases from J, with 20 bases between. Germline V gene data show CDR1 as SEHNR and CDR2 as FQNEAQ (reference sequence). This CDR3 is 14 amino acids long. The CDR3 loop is CASSPEGIVIDYTF. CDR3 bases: TGTGCCAGCAGCCCGGAGGGGATCGTAATTGACTACACCTTC.

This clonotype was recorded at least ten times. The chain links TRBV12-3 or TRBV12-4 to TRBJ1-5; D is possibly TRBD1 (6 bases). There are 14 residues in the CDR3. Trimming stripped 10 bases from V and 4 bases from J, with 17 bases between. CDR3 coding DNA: TGTGCCACCCTATCACGGACAGCAAATCAGCCCCAGCATTTT. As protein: CATLSRTANQPQHF.

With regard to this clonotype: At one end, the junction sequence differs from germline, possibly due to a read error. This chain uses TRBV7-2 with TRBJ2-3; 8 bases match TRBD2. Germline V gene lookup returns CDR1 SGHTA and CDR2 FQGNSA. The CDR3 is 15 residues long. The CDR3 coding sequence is TGTGCCAGCAGTTTAGTTGGACTAGCTGGAAATACGCAGTATTTT. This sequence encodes CASSLVGLAGNTQYF.

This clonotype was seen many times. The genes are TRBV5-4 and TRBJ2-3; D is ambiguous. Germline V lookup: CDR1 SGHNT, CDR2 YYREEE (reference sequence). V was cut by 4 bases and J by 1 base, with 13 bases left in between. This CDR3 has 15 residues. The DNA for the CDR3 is TGTGCCAGCAGCCCAGCCTTACACGGCACAGATACGCAGTATTTT. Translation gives CASSPALHGTDTQYF.

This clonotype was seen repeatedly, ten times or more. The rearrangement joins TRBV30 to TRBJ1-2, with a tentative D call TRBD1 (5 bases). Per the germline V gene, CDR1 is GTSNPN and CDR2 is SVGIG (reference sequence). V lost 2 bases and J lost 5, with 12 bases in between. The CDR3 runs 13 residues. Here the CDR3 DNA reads TGTGCCTGGAGTCCTAGCAGGGAGTATGGCTACACCTTC. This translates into CAWSPSREYGYTF.

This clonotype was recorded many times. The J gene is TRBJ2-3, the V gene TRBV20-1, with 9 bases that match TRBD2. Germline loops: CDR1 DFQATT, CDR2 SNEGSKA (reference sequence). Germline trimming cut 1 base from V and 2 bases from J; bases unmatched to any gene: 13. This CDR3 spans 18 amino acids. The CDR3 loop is CSARGGGSGGRFTDTQYF. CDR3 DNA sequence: TGCAGTGCTAGAGGGGGAGGTAGCGGGGGCCGGTTCACAGATACGCAGTATTTT.

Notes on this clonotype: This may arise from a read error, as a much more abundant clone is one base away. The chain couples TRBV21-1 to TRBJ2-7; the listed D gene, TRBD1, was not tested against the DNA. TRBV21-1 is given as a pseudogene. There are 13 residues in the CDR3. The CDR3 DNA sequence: TGTGCCGGCGACCGGGCAGGGGGGTATGAGCAGTACTTC. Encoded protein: CAGDRAGGYEQYF.

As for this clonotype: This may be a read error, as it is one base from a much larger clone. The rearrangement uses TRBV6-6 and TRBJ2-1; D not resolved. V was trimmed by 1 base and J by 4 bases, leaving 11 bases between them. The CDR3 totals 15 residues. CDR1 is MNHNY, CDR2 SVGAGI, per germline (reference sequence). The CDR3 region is CASSYLGAPYNEQFF. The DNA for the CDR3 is TGTGCCAGCAGTTACTTGGGTGCCCCTTACAATGAGCAGTTCTTC.

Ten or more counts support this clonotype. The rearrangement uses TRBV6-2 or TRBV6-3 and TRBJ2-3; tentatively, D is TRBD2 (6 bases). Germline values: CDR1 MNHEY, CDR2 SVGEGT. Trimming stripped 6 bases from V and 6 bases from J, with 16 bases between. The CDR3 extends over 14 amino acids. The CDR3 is CASRRGGVMDTQYF. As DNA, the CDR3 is TGTGCCAGCAGACGAGGCGGGGTCATGGATACGCAGTATTTT.

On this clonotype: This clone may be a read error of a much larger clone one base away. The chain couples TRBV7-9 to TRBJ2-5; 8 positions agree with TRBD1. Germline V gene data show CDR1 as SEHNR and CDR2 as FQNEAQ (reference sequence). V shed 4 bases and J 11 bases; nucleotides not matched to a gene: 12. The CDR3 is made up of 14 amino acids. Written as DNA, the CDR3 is TGTGCCAGCAGCTGGACGGACAGGGACAATGAGCAGTACTTC. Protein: CASSWTDRDNEQYF.

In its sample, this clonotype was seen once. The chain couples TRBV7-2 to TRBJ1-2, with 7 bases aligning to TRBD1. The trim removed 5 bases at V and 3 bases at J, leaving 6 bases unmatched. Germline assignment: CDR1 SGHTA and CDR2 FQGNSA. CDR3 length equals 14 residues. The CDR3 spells CASSQQGQYYGYTF. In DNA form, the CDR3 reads TGTGCCAGCAGCCAACAGGGACAGTACTATGGCTACACCTTC.

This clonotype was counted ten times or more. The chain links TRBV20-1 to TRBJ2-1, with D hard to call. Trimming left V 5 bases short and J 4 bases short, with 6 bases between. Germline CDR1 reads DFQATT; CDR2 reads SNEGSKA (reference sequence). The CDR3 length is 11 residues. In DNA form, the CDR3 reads TGCAGTGCTGGACCGTACAATGAGCAGTTCTTC. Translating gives CSAGPYNEQFF.

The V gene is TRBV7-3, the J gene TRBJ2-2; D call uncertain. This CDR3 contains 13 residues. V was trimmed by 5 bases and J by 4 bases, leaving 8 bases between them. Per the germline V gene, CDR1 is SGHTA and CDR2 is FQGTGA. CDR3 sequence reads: CASSPSTTGELFF. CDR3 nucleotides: TGTGCCAGCAGCCCCTCAACCACCGGGGAGCTGTTTTTT.

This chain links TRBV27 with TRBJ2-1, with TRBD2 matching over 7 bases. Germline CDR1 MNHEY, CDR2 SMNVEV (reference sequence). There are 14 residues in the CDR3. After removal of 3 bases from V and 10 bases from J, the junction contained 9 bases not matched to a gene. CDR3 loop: CASSLASGFDEQFF. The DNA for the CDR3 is TGTGCCAGCAGTTTGGCTAGCGGTTTTGACGAGCAGTTCTTC.

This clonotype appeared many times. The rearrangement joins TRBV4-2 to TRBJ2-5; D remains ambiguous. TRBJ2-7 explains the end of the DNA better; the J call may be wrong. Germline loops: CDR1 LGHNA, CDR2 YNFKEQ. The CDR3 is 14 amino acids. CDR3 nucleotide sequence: TGTGCCAGCAGCCAAGACCCCAGGACCGGCGAGCAGTACTTC. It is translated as CASSQDPRTGEQYF.

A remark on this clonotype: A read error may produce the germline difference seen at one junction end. CDR3 sequence reads: CASRTGTGNEKRFF. As DNA, the CDR3 is TGTGCCAGCAGAACCGGGACGGGAAATGAAAAACGGTTTTTT. The chain couples TRBV27 to TRBJ1-4; maybe TRBD1 (5 bases). The CDR3 has 14 amino acids. The germline CDR1 and CDR2 sequences are MNHEY and SMNVEV (reference sequence). The full variable domain, in which reference TRBV27 and TRBJ1-4 provide the parts outside the CDR3, is EAQVTQNPRYLITVTGKKLTVTCSQNMNHEYMSWYRQDPGLGLRQIYYSMNVEVTDKGDVPEGYKVSRKEKRNFPLILESPSPNQTSLYFCASRTGTGNEKRFFGSGTQLSVL.